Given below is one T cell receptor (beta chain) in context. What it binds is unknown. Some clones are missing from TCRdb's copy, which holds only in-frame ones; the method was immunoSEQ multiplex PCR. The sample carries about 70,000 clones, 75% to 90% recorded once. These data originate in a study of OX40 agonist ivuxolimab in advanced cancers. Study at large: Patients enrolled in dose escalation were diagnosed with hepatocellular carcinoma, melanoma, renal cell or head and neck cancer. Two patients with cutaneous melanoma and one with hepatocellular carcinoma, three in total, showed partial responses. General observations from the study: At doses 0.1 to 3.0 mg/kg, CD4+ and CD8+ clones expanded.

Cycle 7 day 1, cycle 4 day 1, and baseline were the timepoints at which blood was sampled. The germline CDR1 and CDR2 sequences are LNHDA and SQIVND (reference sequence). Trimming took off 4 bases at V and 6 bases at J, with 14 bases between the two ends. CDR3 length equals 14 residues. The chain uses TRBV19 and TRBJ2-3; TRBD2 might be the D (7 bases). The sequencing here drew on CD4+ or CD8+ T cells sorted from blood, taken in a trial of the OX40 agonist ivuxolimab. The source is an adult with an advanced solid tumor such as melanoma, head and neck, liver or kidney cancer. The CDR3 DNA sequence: TGTGCCAGTAGTAGGGGGGGGGCTGTTGATACGCAGTATTTT. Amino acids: CASSRGGAVDTQYF. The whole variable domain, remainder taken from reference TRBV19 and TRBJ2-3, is DGGITQSPKYLFRKEGQNVTLSCEQNLNHDAMYWYRQDPGQGLRLIYYSQIVNDFQKGDIAEGYSVSREKKESFPLTVTSAQKNPTAFYLCASSRGGAVDTQYFGPGTRLTVL.